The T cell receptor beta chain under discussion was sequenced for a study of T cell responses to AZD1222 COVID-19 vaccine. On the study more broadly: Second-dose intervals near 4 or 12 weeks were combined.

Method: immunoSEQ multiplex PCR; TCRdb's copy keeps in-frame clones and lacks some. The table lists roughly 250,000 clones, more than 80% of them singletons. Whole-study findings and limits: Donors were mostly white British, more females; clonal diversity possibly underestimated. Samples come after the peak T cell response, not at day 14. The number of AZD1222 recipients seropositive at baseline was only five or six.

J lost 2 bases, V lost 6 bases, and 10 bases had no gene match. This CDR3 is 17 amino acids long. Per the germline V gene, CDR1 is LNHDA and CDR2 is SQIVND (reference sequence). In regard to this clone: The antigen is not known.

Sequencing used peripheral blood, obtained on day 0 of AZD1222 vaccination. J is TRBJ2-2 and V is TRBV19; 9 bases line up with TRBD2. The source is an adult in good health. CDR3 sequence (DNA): TGTGCCAGTAGCTGGCTAGCGGGAAACCTTAACACCGGGGAGCTGTTTTTT. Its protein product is CASSWLAGNLNTGELFF.